The present entry profiles one TCR beta chain with its context. Authors' data handling: Amplification of reference gene primers was used by the study to estimate nucleated cell counts. Clones were sequenced by immunoSEQ multiplex PCR, and TCRdb holds only the in-frame ones, with some missing. That table is the source of V, J and clone size, and D and trimming were worked out from the DNA. In the table there are 250,000 to 400,000 clones, 85% to 90% of which are singletons. These data belong to a study of blood T cell repertoires in COVID-19. Study information: Sources were T cells, B-cell-depleted T cells, or PBMCs; the material itself was cDNA or gDNA.

Seattle researchers signed up patients amid active infection and tracked them longitudinally. The sequencing input was peripheral blood. This clonotype was sampled from a woman aged 25-40 years with COVID-19, enrolled during active disease.

The CDR3 sequence is CASSYRPDSNQPQHF. In DNA form, the CDR3 reads TGTGCCAGTAGTTACAGGCCAGATAGCAATCAGCCCCAGCATTTT. This chain links TRBV19 with TRBJ1-5; a weak D match, TRBD1 (5 bases). The CDR3 has 15 amino acids. Trimming stripped 5 bases from V and 0 bases from J, with 11 bases between. The V gene's germline CDR1 is LNHDA and CDR2 SQIVND (reference sequence).